This T cell receptor beta chain comes out of a study of T cells of healthy individuals. This clonotype was seen many times. TCRdb reprocessed the 5' RACE reads with MiXCR, giving one entry per CDR3 protein. The profile shows 65,000 to 95,000 distinct CDR3 sequences, roughly 5% of them singletons. V was pared by 6 bases and J by 7 bases, with 2 bases of the junction left unmatched. Germline CDR1 and CDR2: MDHEN and SYDVKM. The CDR3 is 13 residues long. V usage is TRBV28 and J usage is TRBJ2-4, with TRBD1 matching 11 bases. The clonotype originates from a female donor in good health. The CDR3 protein is CASRGTGGNIQYF. The CDR3 DNA is TGTGCCAGCAGAGGGACAGGGGGGAACATTCAGTACTTC.